The T cell receptor (beta chain) described here comes from a study of T cells after yellow fever vaccination. Study details: Those fractions that held only low numbers of cells were prepared using the SMART-Seq v4 Ultra Low Input RNA kit.

Study outcomes and limitations: Abundant clonotypes from the bulk population could contaminate FACS-sorted repertoires.

5'RACE template switching added a universal primer site and UMIs to TCR cDNA. TCRdb re-called the 5' RACE reads with MiXCR, one entry per CDR3 protein. The sample has 300,000 to 400,000 distinct CDR3 sequences; around 13% are singletons. The length of the CDR3 is 15 residues. Looked up from germline, CDR1 is SGHTA and CDR2 is FQGNSA. After removal of 1 base from V and 6 bases from J, the junction contained 2 bases not matched to a gene. In this sample, this clonotype turned up a few times. Its specificity is not known. This chain connects TRBV7-2 to TRBJ1-4; TRBD1 matches at 10 bases. This TCR was sampled from a man between 18 and 35 years old who received the YFV17D yellow fever vaccine. The source was CD4+ T cells sorted from PBMCs, collected 15 days after the yellow fever booster vaccination. DNA for the CDR3: TGTGCCAGCAGCTTAGGTGGGACAGGGGATGAAAAACTGTTTTTT. Its protein is CASSLGGTGDEKLFF.